In this sample, the clone carrying this T cell receptor (beta chain) turned up a few times. Its target is unknown. This entry comes from a study of T cell repertoires in cytomegalovirus infection. The germline V and J ends were trimmed by 7 bases and 7 bases, with 14 bases remaining between them. CDR3 length: 13 residues. Germline loops: CDR1 MDHEN, CDR2 SYDVKM. Study-level points and caveats: In two of eight donors, the top clonotype was HLA-C-restricted CMV-specific.

Via MiXCR, TCRdb re-called the reads, giving one row per CDR3 protein. The table has about 830,000 distinct CDR3 sequences, approximately 32% seen once; the top ten hold approximately 13%. The receptor was derived from a human donor in good health (CMV status not recorded). Some clones in this sample may be carry-over from other donors' samples. The source material was cultured CD8+ T cells from PBMCs, sampled from culture after CMV antigen stimulation. The chain has TRBV28 and TRBJ2-1; D is ambiguous. CDR3 in amino acids: CASNAPRVNEQFF. CDR3 DNA sequence: TGTGCCAGCAATGCCCCTAGGGTAAATGAGCAGTTCTTC.